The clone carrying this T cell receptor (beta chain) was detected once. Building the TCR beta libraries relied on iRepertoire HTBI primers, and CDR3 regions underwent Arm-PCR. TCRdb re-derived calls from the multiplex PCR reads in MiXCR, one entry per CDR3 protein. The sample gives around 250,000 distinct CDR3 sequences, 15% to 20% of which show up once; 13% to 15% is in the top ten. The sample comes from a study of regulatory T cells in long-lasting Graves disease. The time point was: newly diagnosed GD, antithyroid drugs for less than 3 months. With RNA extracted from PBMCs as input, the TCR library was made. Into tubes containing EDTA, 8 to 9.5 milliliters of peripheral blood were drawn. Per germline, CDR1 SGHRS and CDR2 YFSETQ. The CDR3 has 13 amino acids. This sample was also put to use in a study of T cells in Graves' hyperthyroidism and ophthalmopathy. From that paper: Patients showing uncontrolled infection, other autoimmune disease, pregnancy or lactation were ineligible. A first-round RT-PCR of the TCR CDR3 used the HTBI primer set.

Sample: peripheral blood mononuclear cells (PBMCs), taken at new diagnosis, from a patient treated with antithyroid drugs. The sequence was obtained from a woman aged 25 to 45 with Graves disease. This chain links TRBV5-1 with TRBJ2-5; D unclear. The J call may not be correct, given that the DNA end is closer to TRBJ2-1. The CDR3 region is CASSLVQKETQFF. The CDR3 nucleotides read TGCGCCAGCAGCTTGGTACAGAAAGAGACCCAGTTCTTC.